The entry below describes one TCR beta chain. Its antigen is still unknown. Base-call qualities are not available, and no considerably larger clone is one nucleotide away. From cysteine to phenylalanine, the CDR3 is 15 amino acids long. CDR3 DNA only is kept here, 45 bases in frame from base 1. The junction carries 12 bases between V and J, which are trimmed by 0 bases and 3 bases respectively. The germline V gene encodes CDR1 MGHRA and CDR2 YSYEKL. The data derive from a study of cytotoxic CD8 clonotypes in ibrutinib-treated CLL listed by TCRdb under 2021. Context from the whole study: The cohort had 11 to 12 relapsed/refractory and more than 14 treatment-naive patients; 17 to 18 were IGHV unmutated. Response samples were obtained after a median of approximately 12 months of treatment, with a range of roughly 6 to 40 months. Responses were partial in 24 patients and complete in 2; after median approximately 5.5 years follow-up, approximately 15 stayed in remission and approximately twelve progressed. Cryopreserved peripheral blood mononuclear cells were collected at three points: before therapy, at response, and at either sustained remission or disease progression. On average, each sample yielded 255,043 productive templates and tens of thousands of productive rearrangements. Of the 86 participants in the trial, approximately 26 had longitudinal samples available. Every sample from remission and from progressive disease was obtained while the patients were still on ibrutinib. The study at large found these results: At baseline, clonality was higher than in age-matched healthy donors and showed a strong correlation with circulating CD8+ T-cell counts. Public clonotypes were found to be uncommon and were observed to contract or remain stable during treatment; the increase in clonality was shown to reflect expansion of private clonotypes at ibrutinib response. Sustained-remission and progressing patients did not have matched sampling times, and lymph node repertoires were not examined. Clonality rose at ibrutinib response, remained stable during sustained remission, and dropped back toward baseline at progression.

Each clonotype received, on average, around 10x coverage in deep resolution sequencing performed on a MiSeq, where the target depth lay between 1 in 1 million and 1 in 200,000 T cells. The immunoSEQ hsTCRB Kit was used to generate the TCR beta libraries. Regarding the original processing steps: The data were analyzed with ImmunoSEQ Analyzer and ImmunoSEQ Data Assistant, and V, D and J gene assignments followed IMGT definitions. Clonality, with values ranging from 0 to 1, was calculated as one minus the normalized Shannon entropy of productive rearrangement frequencies. Public clonotype analysis was restricted to overrepresented clonotypes comprising at least 0.05% of each patient's repertoire. More than ten repertoires from age-matched healthy donors, obtained from immuneACCESS, served as clonality controls. Entries here come from immuneACCESS through TCRdb and include only in-frame sequences with V and J called. Some clones fail to appear in such tables; in the studies checked, an unresolved V gene covers under half of the shortfall, and the cause of the remainder is unknown. V and J calls and clone size come straight from that table; D and trimming were deduced from the DNA. A total of approximately 45,000 clones appear in this sample, approximately 69% of them only once. Jointly, the top ten make up 9.5% to 15% of the sample.

Taken with the paper, the label for time point translates to: about 11 months on ibrutinib. For TCR beta library preparation, about 2 micrograms of genomic DNA were isolated from cryopreserved PBMCs. Longitudinal blood samples from CLL patients on ibrutinib monotherapy underwent high-throughput TCR beta sequencing. The patients took part in an open-label, single-center phase 2 trial of ibrutinib monotherapy. This specimen consisted of PBMCs, obtained after 12 months of ibrutinib treatment. The source is a human donor with chronic lymphocytic leukemia. Recombination joined TRBV4-1 with TRBJ2-7, with TRBD1 perhaps the D gene, on 6 matching bases. The base sequence is TGCGCCAGCAGCCAAGATCGTGCCAGGGGCTACGAGCAGTACTTC. This is translated as CASSQDRARGYEQYF.